This TCR beta chain originates from a study of CD8 T cells in ankylosing spondylitis (dated by TCRdb to the late 2010s). With regard to the full study: To find TCR variants linked to disease, the study profiled T cell receptor beta repertoires in ankylosing spondylitis patients and healthy donors. The whole study cohort included under 140 healthy donors and under 30 ankylosing spondylitis patients. Peripheral blood was sampled, and synovial fluid was also collected from ankylosing spondylitis patients.

Including cysteine and phenylalanine, the CDR3 has 11 amino acids. Just the 33-base CDR3 DNA is kept, in frame starting at base 1. The germline ends are 9 bases apart after V is trimmed by 3 bases and J by 12 bases. The research as a whole found: The disease-linked clones were reported as significantly enriched in matched synovial fluid samples from ankylosing spondylitis patients. A CD8+ phenotype was shown by the disease-linked clones, which were found at relatively low frequencies in peripheral blood. Blood from ankylosing spondylitis patients appeared to be characterized by a TCR beta motif made up of fewer than ten highly homologous amino acid variants. Some motif variants were previously reported in synovial fluid and blood of reactive arthritis patients, suggesting common disease-initiation mechanisms.

Sequencing instrument: Illumina HiSeq 2500. Quantitative 5'-RACE with molecular barcodes was used to prepare TCR beta libraries. Per the source publication's procedure: Disease-linked TCR variants were identified with a new computational method built on a probabilistic model of VDJ rearrangement. The public sequencing data were trimmed at Q25 with fastp and processed into clonotypes with MiXCR by TCRdb, which kept only in-frame beta chains. Identical CDR3 protein sequences are pooled into one entry, listed with their most common genes and DNA. What appears here as the V and J calls and clone size reflects TCRdb's work, not the paper's. For this sample there are more than 200,000 distinct CDR3 sequences; roughly 25% appear just once. Over 0.55% of the sample goes to the ten largest clones. A few counts support this clonotype. The specificity of this receptor is unknown. Nothing much larger sits one base from this clone, and base qualities are not available.

The chain is encoded by TRBV12-3 or TRBV12-4 joined to TRBJ2-1; the D gene remains uncertain. Source material: blood, either unsorted or a sorted T cell fraction (not recorded which). The clonotype comes from a male donor with ankylosing spondylitis or in good health (not recorded which). The CDR3 reads CASSFRVWQFF. The DNA reads as follows: TGTGCCAGCAGTTTTCGGGTATGGCAGTTCTTC.